The rows below give T cell receptor beta chains drawn from one sample of a study of T cell responses to AZD1222 COVID-19 vaccine. Libraries were prepared by immunoSEQ multiplex PCR; TCRdb keeps only in-frame clonotypes and omits some of them. The repertoire holds approximately 100,000 clones, 90% to 95% seen once, with roughly 2% in the top ten. The input for sequencing was peripheral blood, taken on day 0 of AZD1222 vaccination. The origin of the receptors is an adult in good health. CDR3s include the opening cysteine and the closing phenylalanine or tryptophan. A D gene is named only where the DNA matches it firmly. Size is omitted from some rows. Given values are once, few, many or a class for expanded clones.

NA,TRBV7-2,TRBJ1-4,NA,TGTGCCAGCAGCCCGAGGGAGGGGGCAACTAATGAAAAACTGTTTTTT,CASSPREGATNEKLFF
NA,TRBV5-1,TRBJ2-3,NA,TGCGCCAGCAGCAAAGAAGTGGGGGCCCAGGCGCAGTATTTT,CASSKEVGAQAQYF
NA,TRBV28,TRBJ1-6,once,TGTGCCACCCACAGTGGGATAATTTCCTTTAATTCACCCCTCCACTTT,CATHSGIISFNSPLHF
NA,TRBV4-3,TRBJ1-5,NA,TGCGCCAGCAGCCGGACACCGAATAGCAATCAGCCCCAGCATTTT,CASSRTPNSNQPQHF
NA,TRBV5-1,TRBJ2-7,NA,TGCGCCAGCAGCTTGGACCAAAACGAGCAGTACTTC,CASSLDQNEQYF
NA,TRBV7-6,TRBJ1-1,NA,TGTGCCAGCAGCCCGGGGATACTCACTGAAGCTTTCTTT,CASSPGILTEAFF
TRBD1,TRBV5-1,TRBJ1-6,NA,TGCGCCAGCAGCTGGGGGACAGGGAGTGGAAATTCACCCCTCCACTTT,CASSWGTGSGNSPLHF
NA,TRBV19,TRBJ1-1,NA,TGTGCCAGTAGTCAGGGTTCCATGAACACTGAAGCTTTCTTT,CASSQGSMNTEAFF
TRBD1,TRBV5-1,TRBJ1-2,NA,TGCGCCAGCAGTATTCAGGGGGCTGATGGCTACACCTTC,CASSIQGADGYTF
NA,TRBV6-5,TRBJ1-3,NA,TGTGCCAGTCCCCGCGGACCTGGAAACACCATATATTTT,CASPRGPGNTIYF
TRBD2,TRBV27,TRBJ2-2,NA,TGTGCCAGCAGTCCTGGACTAGCGGGAGGGGGGGAGCTGTTTTTT,CASSPGLAGGGELFF
TRBD1,TRBV11-2,TRBJ2-5,NA,TGTGCCAGCAGCAGTACAGGGGTCGGGCAAGAGACCCAGTACTTC,CASSSTGVGQETQYF
NA,TRBV24-1,TRBJ2-5,NA,TGTGCCACCAGTGATTTTCGCCCGGAAGGGACCCAGTACTTC,CATSDFRPEGTQYF
NA,TRBV27,TRBJ1-4,NA,TGTGCCAGCAGCACCGAGCGGAGGGCTAATGAAAAACTGTTTTTT,CASSTERRANEKLFF
NA,TRBV11-3,TRBJ2-7,NA,TGTGCCAGCAGCTTAGACAGCTACGAGCAGTACTTC,CASSLDSYEQYF
NA,TRBV7-9,TRBJ2-3,NA,TGTGCCAGCAGCTTGGGTAGGACCAGCACAGATACGCAGTATTTT,CASSLGRTSTDTQYF
NA,TRBV7-3,TRBJ1-1,NA,TGTGCCAGCAGCTTAACAGGGAGCACTGAAGCTTTCTTT,CASSLTGSTEAFF
TRBD1,TRBV18,TRBJ1-3,NA,TGTGCCAGCTCACCGCCAGGGACAGGGGCTGGAAACACCATATATTTT,CASSPPGTGAGNTIYF
TRBD1,TRBV19,TRBJ1-5,NA,TGTGCCAGCCAGACAGGGAGGAATCAGCCCCAGCATTTT,CASQTGRNQPQHF
NA,TRBV19,TRBJ1-5,NA,TGTGCCAGTAGCCCCAGCCAACCCAATCAGCCCCAGCATTTT,CASSPSQPNQPQHF
TRBD2,TRBV29-1,TRBJ2-1,NA,TGCAGCGTTACGGGACTAGAAAACAACAATGAGCAGTTCTTC,CSVTGLENNNEQFF
NA,TRBV2,TRBJ2-1,NA,TGTGCCAGCAATAGACAGGGACTCTCCTACAATGAGCAGTTCTTC,CASNRQGLSYNEQFF
TRBD1,TRBV27,TRBJ1-1,NA,TGTGCCAGCAGTTTATCGTGGCAGGGGGCTGATGAAGCTTTCTTT,CASSLSWQGADEAFF
NA,TRBV7-9,TRBJ1-2,NA,TGTGCCAGCAGCTTAGCCCAAGTGGGCTCGGGGGGCTACACCTTC,CASSLAQVGSGGYTF
NA,TRBV6-5,TRBJ1-1,NA,TGTGCCAGCTTACAGGGTGGAGGCACTGAAGCTTTCTTT,CASLQGGGTEAFF
TRBD2,TRBV27,TRBJ2-1,once,TGTGCCAGCAGTTCACGGCCGGGACTAGTCCACAATGAGCAGTTCTTC,CASSSRPGLVHNEQFF
TRBD1,TRBV9,TRBJ1-1,NA,TGTGCCAGCAGCGATCGGACAGGGGCGATGAACACTGAAGCTTTCTTT,CASSDRTGAMNTEAFF
NA,TRBV7-2,TRBJ2-7,NA,TGTGCCAGCAGCTCAGATGGGGGGAGCTCCTACGAGCAGTACTTC,CASSSDGGSSYEQYF
TRBD1,TRBV5-1,TRBJ1-2,NA,TGCGCCAGCAGTGGGAGGGAAAGGGACAGCTACTATGGCTACACCTTC,CASSGRERDSYYGYTF
NA,TRBV27,TRBJ1-4,NA,TGTGCCAGCAGTTCCGGTGCAACTAATGAAAAACTGTTTTTT,CASSSGATNEKLFF
NA,TRBV6-2/TRBV6-3,TRBJ1-6,NA,TGTGCCAGCAGTCCGGCAAGGGATAATTCACCCCTCCACTTT,CASSPARDNSPLHF